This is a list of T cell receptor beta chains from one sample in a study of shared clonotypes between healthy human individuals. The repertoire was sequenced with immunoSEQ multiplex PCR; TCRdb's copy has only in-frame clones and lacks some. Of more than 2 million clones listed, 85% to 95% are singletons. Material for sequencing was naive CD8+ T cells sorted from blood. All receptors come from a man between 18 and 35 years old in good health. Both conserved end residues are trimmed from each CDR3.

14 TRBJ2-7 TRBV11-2 ASISTGSGDLGEQY
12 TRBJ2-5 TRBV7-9 ASSFQSSQETQY
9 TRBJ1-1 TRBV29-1 SVEGGYEAF
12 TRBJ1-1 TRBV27 ASRLFGGNTEAF
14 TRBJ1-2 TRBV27 ASSPKQGASIYGYT
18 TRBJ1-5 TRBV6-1 ASSEINLRTGGRSNQPQH
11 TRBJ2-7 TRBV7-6 ASSLARHHEQY
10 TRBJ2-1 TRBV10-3 AISEDGLGQF
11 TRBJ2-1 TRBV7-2 ASSLLVGNEQF
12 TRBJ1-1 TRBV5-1 ASSLEQGGTEAF